A single sample is the source of the 2 T cell receptor beta chains below, sequenced in a study of control samples from healthy donors and cancer patients. Sequencing used immunoSEQ multiplex PCR; TCRdb keeps in-frame clones, though not all of them. The sample has about 150,000 clones, 94% seen once; the top ten hold around 6.1%. The sample was blood. These receptors were taken from a man aged 40-50 years in good health.

In the case of this clone: A junction end diverges from the germline sequence, so it may reflect a read error. This sample includes further DNA sequences coding for the same CDR3. The genes are TRBV7-9 and TRBJ2-3, with 12 bases that match TRBD2. From germline, CDR1 is SEHNR and CDR2 FQNEAQ (reference sequence). CDR3 size: 15 residues. The CDR3 protein is CASSLAGGSTDTQYF. In DNA, the CDR3 is TGTGCCAGCAGCCTAGCGGGGGGGAGCACAGATACGCAGTATTTT.

The chain combines TRBV19 with TRBJ1-4; 7 bases match TRBD1. Trimming removed 7 bases from V and 8 bases from J; junction bases left unmatched: 22. This CDR3 region has 18 residues. Germline CDR1 and CDR2: LNHDA and SQIVND (reference sequence). CDR3 protein: CASIPSDYTGDGEEKLFF. The CDR3 nucleotides read TGTGCCAGTATTCCCAGCGACTATACAGGGGACGGGGAGGAAAAACTGTTTTTT.